A single sample is the source of the 17 T cell receptor beta chains below, sequenced in a study of tumor-infiltrating lymphocytes in localized non-small cell lung cancer. Using immunoSEQ multiplex PCR, the repertoire was profiled, and TCRdb retains in-frame clones only, with some absent. The sample holds about 13,000 clones, approximately 70% seen once. The specimen was lung tumor tissue. The source of these receptors is a human donor with non-small cell lung cancer.

This chain joins TRBV2 and TRBJ2-7; D gene uncertain. This CDR3 comprises 11 residues. The V and J ends lost 2 bases and 8 bases respectively, with 7 bases between them. Germline CDR1 reads SNHLY; CDR2 reads FYNNEI. This CDR3 reads CASSEKEKQYF. DNA for the CDR3: TGTGCCAGCAGTGAAAAGGAGAAGCAGTACTTC.

The V call is TRBV4-3, the J call TRBJ2-3; 8 bases line up with TRBD2. The CDR3 spans 15 residues. Per germline, CDR1 LGHNA and CDR2 YSLEER. V lost 0 bases to trimming and J lost 4 bases; unmatched junction nucleotides: 3. In nucleotides, the CDR3 is TGCGCCAGCAGCCAAGATAACGGGGGGGCAGATACGCAGTATTTT. Amino acids: CASSQDNGGADTQYF.

This chain joins TRBV7-7 and TRBJ2-1; no clear D. V gave up 4 bases and J gave up 6 bases, with 10 bases separating them. The germline CDR1 and CDR2 sequences are SSHAT and FNYEAQ (reference sequence). There are 13 residues in the CDR3. The DNA for the CDR3 is TGTGCCAGCAGCTCTAGACTGGGCAATGAGCAGTTCTTC. Protein product: CASSSRLGNEQFF.

J is TRBJ1-1 and V is TRBV7-8; D gene uncertain. V was trimmed by 0 bases and J by 10 bases, leaving 9 bases between them. Germline V gene sequence: CDR1 SGHVS, CDR2 FQNEAQ. The CDR3 length is 12 residues. Written as DNA, the CDR3 is TGTGCCAGCAGCTTAGCGAGCGGTGTAGCTTTCTTT. This codes for CASSLASGVAFF.

In its sample, this clone was seen a few times. For the CDR3, the DNA is TGTGCCAGCAGCCACACCGGGGAGCTGTTTTTT. Translating gives CASSHTGELFF. The chain links TRBV11-2 to TRBJ2-2; no definite D call. Germline values: CDR1 SGHAT, CDR2 FQNNGV. V gave up 5 bases and J gave up 3 bases, with 1 base separating them. This CDR3 spans 11 amino acids.

For the CDR3, the DNA is TGTGCCAGCAGCTCAACAGGCAATGAGCAGTTCTTC. The encoded protein is CASSSTGNEQFF. This rearrangement joins TRBV7-6 to TRBJ2-1; D may be TRBD1 (5 bases). CDR1 is SGHVS and CDR2 is FNYEAQ in the germline V gene. The CDR3 runs 12 residues. V was pared by 4 bases and J by 6 bases, with 7 bases between.

This clone has a handful of counts. The chain has TRBV4-2 and TRBJ2-2; D call uncertain. This CDR3 contains 12 residues. The V gene lost 5 bases and the J gene lost 4 bases, with 5 bases spanning the gap. The germline V gene has CDR1 LGHNA and CDR2 YNFKEQ. The CDR3 is CASSRPTGELFF. Here the CDR3 DNA reads TGTGCCAGCAGCAGACCCACCGGGGAGCTGTTTTTT.

The chain carries TRBV29-1 and TRBJ1-4; the D gene is possibly TRBD1 (5 bases). The V gene lost 8 bases and the J gene lost 8 bases, with 12 bases spanning the gap. Germline CDR1 reads SQVTM; CDR2 reads ANQGSEA. The CDR3 contains 11 residues. CDR3 bases: TGCAGCTCCATTAGGGGAGAAAAACTGTTTTTT. It codes for CSSIRGEKLFF.

The rearrangement uses TRBV2 and TRBJ2-3; TRBD1 agrees at 9 bases. With 3 bases clipped from V and 5 bases from J, the junction kept 3 bases outside the gene matches. The germline V gene encodes CDR1 SNHLY and CDR2 FYNNEI. CDR3 length: 14 residues. This chain's CDR3 is CASSEGQGVDTQYF. DNA of the CDR3: TGTGCCAGCAGTGAGGGACAGGGAGTAGATACGCAGTATTTT.

The chain combines TRBV30 with TRBJ2-1, with TRBD1 identical over 8 bases. The CDR3 runs 15 residues. J lost 9 bases, V lost 1 base, and 11 bases had no gene match. The germline gives CDR1 GTSNPN, CDR2 SVGIG (reference sequence). The CDR3 reads CAWSGTDRGTIEQFF. In DNA form, the CDR3 reads TGTGCCTGGAGTGGGACTGACAGGGGAACAATTGAGCAGTTCTTC.

In its sample, this clone was seen once. V is TRBV19 and J is TRBJ1-5; no clear D gene. The length of the CDR3 is 15 residues. Between the trimmed V and J ends, which lost 5 bases and 1 base, there was a span of 12 bases. The germline V gene encodes CDR1 LNHDA and CDR2 SQIVND (reference sequence). CDR3 loop: CASSFETSSNQPQHF. The CDR3 region has the DNA TGTGCCAGTAGTTTCGAGACTTCGAGCAATCAGCCCCAGCATTTT.

V gene TRBV4-1 combines with J gene TRBJ2-7; no clear D. Germline assignment: CDR1 MGHRA and CDR2 YSYEKL. V lost 0 bases, J lost 9 bases, and 12 bases lay in between. The CDR3 consists of 13 residues. CDR3 nucleotides: TGCGCCAGCAGCCAAGATGAAGTAGGGTTGCAGTACTTC. Residues: CASSQDEVGLQYF.

This CDR3 reads CASSRSGSGGRYNEQFF. CDR3 nucleotides: TGTGCCAGCTCCCGTAGCGGGAGTGGAGGTCGGTACAATGAGCAGTTCTTC. The J gene is TRBJ2-1, the V gene TRBV11-3, with TRBD2 matching 9 bases. The CDR3 covers 17 residues. Germline-derived CDR1 and CDR2 are SGHNT and YENEEA. Trimming at V came to 8 bases and at J to 4 bases, leaving 15 bases not matched to a gene.

This chain links TRBV25-1 with TRBJ2-7; D uncertain. Trimming removed 1 base at V and 0 bases at J, with 13 bases between. This CDR3 has 16 residues. CDR1 and CDR2 (germline): MGHDK, SYGVNS. CDR3 residues: CASSEFPNPSSYEQYF. CDR3 sequence (DNA): TGTGCCAGCAGTGAATTCCCGAACCCTAGCTCCTACGAGCAGTACTTC.

The rearrangement uses TRBV11-3 and TRBJ2-3, with a possible D match to TRBD1 (6 bases). CDR1 is SGHNT, CDR2 YENEEA, per germline. CDR3 length equals 14 residues. Trimming removed 1 base at V and 2 bases at J, with 7 bases between. CDR3 nucleotide sequence: TGTGCCAGCAGCTTAGGGACAGACACAGATACGCAGTATTTT. Encoded protein: CASSLGTDTDTQYF.

V is TRBV27 and J is TRBJ1-4; no reliable D call. The CDR3 has 12 residues. Germline assignment: CDR1 MNHEY and CDR2 SMNVEV (reference sequence). V dropped 5 bases and J dropped 5 bases, with 6 bases sitting between them. For the CDR3, the DNA is TGTGCCAGCAGTGCAGTCAATGAAAAACTGTTTTTT. Translating gives CASSAVNEKLFF.

This chain connects TRBV2 to TRBJ2-7, with D possibly matching TRBD1 (6 bases). V dropped 6 bases and J dropped 0 bases, with 9 bases sitting between them. Germline V gene lookup returns CDR1 SNHLY and CDR2 FYNNEI. The CDR3 length is 13 residues. The chain's CDR3 is CASRDSASYEQYF. Here the CDR3 DNA reads TGTGCCAGCAGGGACAGCGCCTCCTACGAGCAGTACTTC.